Below, one TCR beta chain is given with its context. No antigen is known for it. CDR1 MNHNS and CDR2 SASEGT come from the germline V gene. V dropped 3 bases and J dropped 0; count of bases not matched to a gene: 2. This CDR3 has 16 residues. The record originates from a study of OX40 agonist ivuxolimab in advanced cancers. Study-level results: Specificity for antigen went undetermined in the expanded peripheral T cells.

The data were produced by immunoSEQ multiplex PCR, yet TCRdb's version contains in-frame clones alone and is incomplete. The top ten hold about 1.5% of the sample, which has 90,000 or so clones, around nine tenths seen once. This rearrangement joins TRBV6-1 to TRBJ1-4, with 9 nucleotides matching TRBD1. This material consisted of CD4+ or CD8+ T cells sorted from blood, taken in a trial of the OX40 agonist ivuxolimab. This TCR came from an adult with an advanced solid tumor such as melanoma, head and neck, liver or kidney cancer. The CDR3 nucleotides are TGTGCCAGCAGTGAGGGACAGGGTCCAACTAATGAAAAACTGTTTTTT. Amino acids: CASSEGQGPTNEKLFF.